The clone carrying this T cell receptor beta chain was counted a few times. Its antigen is not identified. This CDR3 region has 15 residues. Trimming at V came to 6 bases and at J to 1 base, leaving 4 bases not matched to a gene. Molecular-barcoded quantitative 5'-RACE produced these TCR beta libraries. TCRdb ran MiXCR on the 5' RACE reads and lists one entry per CDR3 protein. The sample holds 250,000 to 350,000 distinct CDR3 sequences, around 21% seen once. This entry comes from a study of CD8 T cells in ankylosing spondylitis. Study results and caveats: Previous work reported some of these motif variants in the synovial fluid and blood of reactive arthritis. The authors reported significant enrichment of disease-linked clones in matched ankylosing spondylitis synovial fluid.

The specimen sequenced was blood, either unsorted or a sorted T cell fraction (not recorded which). J is TRBJ2-7 and V is TRBV12-3 or TRBV12-4, with TRBD1 matching over 12 bases. The receptor comes from a female donor with ankylosing spondylitis or in good health (not recorded which). The CDR3 sequence: CASRGTGGLSYEQYF. The CDR3 DNA follows: TGTGCCAGCAGGGGGACAGGGGGCTTATCCTACGAGCAGTACTTC.